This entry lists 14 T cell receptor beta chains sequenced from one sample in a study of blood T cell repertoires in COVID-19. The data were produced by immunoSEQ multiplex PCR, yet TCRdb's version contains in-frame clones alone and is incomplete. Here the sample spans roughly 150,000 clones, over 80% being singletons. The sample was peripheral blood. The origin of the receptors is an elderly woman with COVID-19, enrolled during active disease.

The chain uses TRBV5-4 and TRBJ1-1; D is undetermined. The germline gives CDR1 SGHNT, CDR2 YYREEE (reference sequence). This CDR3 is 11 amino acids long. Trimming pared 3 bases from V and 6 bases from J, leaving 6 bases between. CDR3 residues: CASSSRAEAFF. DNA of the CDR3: TGTGCCAGCAGCTCGCGTGCTGAAGCTTTCTTT.

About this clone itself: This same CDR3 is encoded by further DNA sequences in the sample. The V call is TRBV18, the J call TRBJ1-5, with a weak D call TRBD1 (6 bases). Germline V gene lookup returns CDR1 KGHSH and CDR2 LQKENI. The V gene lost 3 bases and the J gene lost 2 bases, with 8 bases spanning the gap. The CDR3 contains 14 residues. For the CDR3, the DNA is TGTGCCAGCTCACCCTCAGGGGGCAATCAGCCCCAGCATTTT. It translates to CASSPSGGNQPQHF. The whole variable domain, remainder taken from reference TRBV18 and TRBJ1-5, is NAGVMQNPRHLVRRRGQEARLRCSPMKGHSHVYWYRQLPEEGLKFMVYLQKENIIDESGMPKERFSAEFPKEGPSILRIQQVVRGDSAAYFCASSPSGGNQPQHFGDGTRLSIL.

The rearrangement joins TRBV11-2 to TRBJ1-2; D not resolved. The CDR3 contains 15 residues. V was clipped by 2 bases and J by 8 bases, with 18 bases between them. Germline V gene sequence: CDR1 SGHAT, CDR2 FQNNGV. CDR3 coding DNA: TGTGCCAGCAGCTTAAGCCAGAGTGACTATGAAGGCTACACCTTC. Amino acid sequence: CASSLSQSDYEGYTF.

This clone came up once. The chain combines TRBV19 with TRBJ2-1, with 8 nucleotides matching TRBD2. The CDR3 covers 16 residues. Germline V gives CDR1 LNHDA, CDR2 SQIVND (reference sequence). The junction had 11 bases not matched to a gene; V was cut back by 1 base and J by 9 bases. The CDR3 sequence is CASSIGDGRAGGEQFF. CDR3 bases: TGTGCCAGTAGTATAGGTGACGGGAGGGCCGGGGGTGAGCAGTTCTTC.

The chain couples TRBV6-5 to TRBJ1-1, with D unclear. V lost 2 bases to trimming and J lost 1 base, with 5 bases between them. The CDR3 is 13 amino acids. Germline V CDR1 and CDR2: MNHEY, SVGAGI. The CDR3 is CASSYLGNTEAFF. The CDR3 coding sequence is TGTGCCAGCAGTTACCTCGGGAACACTGAAGCTTTCTTT.

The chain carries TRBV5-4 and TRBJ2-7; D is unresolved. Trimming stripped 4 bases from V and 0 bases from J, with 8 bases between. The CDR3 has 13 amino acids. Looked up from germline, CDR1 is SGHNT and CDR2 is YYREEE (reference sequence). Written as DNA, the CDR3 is TGTGCCAGCAGCGGCTCGCACTCCTACGAGCAGTACTTC. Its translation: CASSGSHSYEQYF. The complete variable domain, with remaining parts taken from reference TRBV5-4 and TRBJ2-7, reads ETGVTQSPTHLIKTRGQQVTLRCSSQSGHNTVSWYQQALGQGPQFIFQYYREEENGRGNFPPRFSGLQFPNYSSELNVNALELDDSALYLCASSGSHSYEQYFGPGTRLTVT.

CDR3 residues: CASRPDPRPGETQYF. In DNA form, the CDR3 reads TGTGCCAGCAGGCCCGACCCTAGGCCGGGGGAGACCCAGTACTTC. The chain links TRBV28 to TRBJ2-5; a weak D match, TRBD2 (5 bases). Trimming left V 6 bases short and J 5 bases short, with 19 bases between. The CDR3 contains 15 residues. The V gene's germline CDR1 is MDHEN and CDR2 SYDVKM.

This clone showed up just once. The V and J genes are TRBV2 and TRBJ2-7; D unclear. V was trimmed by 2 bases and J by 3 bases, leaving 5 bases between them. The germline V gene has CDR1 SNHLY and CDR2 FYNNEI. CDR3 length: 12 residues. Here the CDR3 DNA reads TGTGCCAGCAGTGAACAGGACTACGAGCAGTACTTC. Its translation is CASSEQDYEQYF.

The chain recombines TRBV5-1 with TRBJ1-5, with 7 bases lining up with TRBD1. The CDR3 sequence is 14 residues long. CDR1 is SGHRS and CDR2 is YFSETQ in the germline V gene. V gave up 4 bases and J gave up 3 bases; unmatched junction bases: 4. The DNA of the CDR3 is TGCGCCAGCAGCCCGGGACAGTTCAATCAGCCCCAGCATTTT. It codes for CASSPGQFNQPQHF.

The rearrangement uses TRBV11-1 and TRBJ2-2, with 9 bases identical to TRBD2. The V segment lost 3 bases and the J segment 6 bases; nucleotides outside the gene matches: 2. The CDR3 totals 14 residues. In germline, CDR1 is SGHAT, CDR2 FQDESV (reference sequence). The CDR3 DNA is TGTGCCAGCAGCTTCGCGGGAGGGGCCGGGGAGCTGTTTTTT. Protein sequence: CASSFAGGAGELFF. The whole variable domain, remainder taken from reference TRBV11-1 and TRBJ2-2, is EAEVAQSPRYKITEKSQAVAFWCDPISGHATLYWYRQILGQGPELLVQFQDESVVDDSQLPKDRFSAERLKGVDSTLKIQPAELGDSAMYLCASSFAGGAGELFFGEGSRLTVL.

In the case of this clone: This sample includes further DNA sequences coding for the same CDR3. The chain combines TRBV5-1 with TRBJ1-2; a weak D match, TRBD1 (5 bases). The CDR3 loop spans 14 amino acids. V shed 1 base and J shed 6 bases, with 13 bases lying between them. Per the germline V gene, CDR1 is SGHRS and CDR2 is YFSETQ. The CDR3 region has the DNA TGCGCCAGCAGCTTGAGGCAGGGAGGCGATGGCTACACCTTC. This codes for CASSLRQGGDGYTF.

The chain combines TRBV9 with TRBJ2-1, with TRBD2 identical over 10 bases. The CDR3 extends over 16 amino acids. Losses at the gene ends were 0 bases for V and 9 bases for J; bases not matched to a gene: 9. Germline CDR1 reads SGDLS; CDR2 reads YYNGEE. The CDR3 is CASSVGGLAGATEQFF. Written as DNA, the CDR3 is TGTGCCAGCAGCGTAGGAGGGCTAGCGGGGGCGACTGAGCAGTTCTTC.

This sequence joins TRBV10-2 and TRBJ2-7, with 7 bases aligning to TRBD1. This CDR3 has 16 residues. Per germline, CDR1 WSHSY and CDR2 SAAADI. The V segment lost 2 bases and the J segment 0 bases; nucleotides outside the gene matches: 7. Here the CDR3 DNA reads TGCGCCAGCAGTGAGAGGGGGCCCCCGGGCTCCTACGAGCAGTACTTC. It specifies CASSERGPPGSYEQYF.

This CDR3 is CASSPSGQHYGYTF. The CDR3 DNA sequence: TGCGCCAGCAGCCCGTCGGGACAGCACTATGGCTACACCTTC. V usage is TRBV5-1 and J usage is TRBJ1-2; 7 nucleotides align to TRBD1. The CDR3 covers 14 residues. Per germline, CDR1 SGHRS and CDR2 YFSETQ. J was trimmed by 3 bases and V by 4 bases; bases with no gene match: 6.